This T cell receptor beta chain was identified during a study of response to subunit inactivated influenza vaccine. The length of the CDR3 is 13 residues. Germline loops: CDR1 MNHNS, CDR2 SASEGT. The V and J ends lost 9 bases and 7 bases respectively, with 18 bases between them. This clonotype came up a few times. TCRdb fed the RT-PCR reads into MiXCR, producing one record per CDR3 protein. The repertoire has 550,000 to 600,000 distinct CDR3 sequences, approximately 12% of them found once; the top ten carry around 9.6%. The chain uses TRBV6-1 and TRBJ1-2; D not certain. The clonotype was recovered from a man aged 50 to 60 who received an inactivated influenza vaccine. The sequencing here drew on PBMCs from blood, taken on the day of vaccination. The CDR3 spells CASAGSGSAGYTF. DNA of the CDR3: TGTGCCAGTGCGGGGAGTGGTTCAGCTGGCTACACCTTC.